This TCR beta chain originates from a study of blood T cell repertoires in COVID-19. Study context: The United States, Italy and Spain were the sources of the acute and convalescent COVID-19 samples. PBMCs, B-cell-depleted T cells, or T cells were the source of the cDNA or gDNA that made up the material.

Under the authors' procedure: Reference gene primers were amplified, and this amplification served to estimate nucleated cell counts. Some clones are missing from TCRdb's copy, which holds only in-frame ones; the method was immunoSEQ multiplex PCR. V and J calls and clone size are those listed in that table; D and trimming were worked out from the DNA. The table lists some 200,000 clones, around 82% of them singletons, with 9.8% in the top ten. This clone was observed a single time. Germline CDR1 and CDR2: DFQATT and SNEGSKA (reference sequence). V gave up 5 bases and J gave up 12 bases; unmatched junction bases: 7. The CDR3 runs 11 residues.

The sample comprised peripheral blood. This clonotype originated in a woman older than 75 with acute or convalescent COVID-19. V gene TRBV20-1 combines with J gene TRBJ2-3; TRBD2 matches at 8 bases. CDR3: CSASAGLVQYF. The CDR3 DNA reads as TGCAGTGCTTCTGCGGGACTAGTACAGTATTTT.